The entry that follows covers one TCR beta chain sequence. The assay used was immunoSEQ (version v3.0), run at survey level. Clones were read by immunoSEQ multiplex PCR, and TCRdb kept only the in-frame ones, dropping some. The top ten hold about 9% of the sample, which has about 17,000 clones, about 91% seen once. The V segment lost 7 bases and the J segment 2 bases; nucleotides outside the gene matches: 10. This CDR3 has 16 residues. Germline V gives CDR1 SGDLS, CDR2 YYNGEE. The record originates from a study of long-term antiretroviral therapy in people with HIV. Whole-study context: It was about a decade after the earliest samples that the 2015 immediate-ART recommendation appeared.

This chain links TRBV9 with TRBJ2-2, with 8 bases aligning to TRBD2. The TCR sequence derives from a man in his fifties or sixties with HIV. This sample comprised unsorted PBMCs, obtained 0.3 years after starting antiretroviral therapy. The CDR3 sequence: CASGPREGPNTGELFF. The CDR3 DNA reads TGTGCCAGCGGGCCTCGGGAGGGGCCTAACACCGGGGAGCTGTTTTTT.